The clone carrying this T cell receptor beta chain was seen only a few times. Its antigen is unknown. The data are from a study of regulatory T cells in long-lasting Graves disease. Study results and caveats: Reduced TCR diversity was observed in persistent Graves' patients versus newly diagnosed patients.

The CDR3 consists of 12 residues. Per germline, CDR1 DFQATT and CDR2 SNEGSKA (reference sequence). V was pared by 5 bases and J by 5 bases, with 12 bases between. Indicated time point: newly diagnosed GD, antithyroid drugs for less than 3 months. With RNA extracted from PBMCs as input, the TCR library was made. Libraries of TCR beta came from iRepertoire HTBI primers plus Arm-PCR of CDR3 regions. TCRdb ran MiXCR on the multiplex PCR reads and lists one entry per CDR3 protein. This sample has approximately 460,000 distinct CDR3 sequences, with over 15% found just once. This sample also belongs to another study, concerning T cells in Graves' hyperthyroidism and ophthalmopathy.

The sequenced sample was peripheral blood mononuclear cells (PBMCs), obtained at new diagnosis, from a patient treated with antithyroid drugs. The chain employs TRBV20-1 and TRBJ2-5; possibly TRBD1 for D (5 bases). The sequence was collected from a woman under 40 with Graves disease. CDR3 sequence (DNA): TGCAGTGCTTGGTGGGGCTGGGAGACCCAGTACTTC. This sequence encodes CSAWWGWETQYF.